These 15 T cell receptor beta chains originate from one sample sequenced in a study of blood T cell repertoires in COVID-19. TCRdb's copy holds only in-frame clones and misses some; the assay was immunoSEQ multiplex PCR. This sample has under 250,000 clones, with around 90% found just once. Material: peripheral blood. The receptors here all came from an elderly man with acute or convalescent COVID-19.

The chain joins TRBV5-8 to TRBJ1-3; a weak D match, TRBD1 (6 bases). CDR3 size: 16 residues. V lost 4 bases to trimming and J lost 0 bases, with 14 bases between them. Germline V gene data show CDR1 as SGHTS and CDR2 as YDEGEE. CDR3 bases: TGTGCCAGCAGCCCCTTGTACAGGGCCTCTGGAAACACCATATATTTT. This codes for CASSPLYRASGNTIYF.

CDR3 sequence reads: CASTGDGTTDNEQFF. CDR3 sequence (DNA): TGTGCCAGCACCGGGGACGGGACAACTGACAATGAGCAGTTCTTC. V usage is TRBV28 and J usage is TRBJ2-1, with D possibly matching TRBD1 (6 bases). V gave up 7 bases and J gave up 5 bases, with 18 bases separating them. CDR3 size: 15 residues. Germline V lookup: CDR1 MDHEN, CDR2 SYDVKM.

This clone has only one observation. The CDR3 sequence is CASSRGQTTEAFF. The CDR3 DNA reads TGTGCCAGCTCTCGGGGACAAACCACTGAAGCTTTCTTT. V is TRBV18 and J is TRBJ1-1; D is perhaps TRBD1 (6 bases). The germline V gene encodes CDR1 KGHSH and CDR2 LQKENI. Deletions cut 6 bases from V and 4 bases from J, with 12 bases between. This CDR3 region has 13 residues.

Written as DNA, the CDR3 is TGCGCCAGCAGCCAAGGTGGGGGGGCTGGCACTGAAGCTTTCTTT. This codes for CASSQGGGAGTEAFF. The chain links TRBV4-3 to TRBJ1-1; D possibly corresponds to TRBD1 (6 bases). V was cut by 1 base and J by 4 bases, with 13 bases left in between. Germline-derived CDR1 and CDR2 are LGHNA and YSLEER. The CDR3 extends over 15 amino acids.

CDR3 sequence (DNA): TGCGCCAGCAGCCAATGGGGGTCCGGGACAGGGGGCAATGAGCAGTTCTTC. It codes for CASSQWGSGTGGNEQFF. The V and J genes are TRBV4-1 and TRBJ2-1; 11 nucleotides agree with TRBD1. Germline lookup yields CDR1 MGHRA and CDR2 YSYEKL. The CDR3 contains 17 residues. The trim removed 2 bases at V and 6 bases at J, leaving 9 bases unmatched.

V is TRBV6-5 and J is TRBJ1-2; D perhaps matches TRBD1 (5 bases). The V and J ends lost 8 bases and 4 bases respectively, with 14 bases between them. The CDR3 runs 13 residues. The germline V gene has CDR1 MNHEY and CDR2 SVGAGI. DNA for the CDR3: TGTGCCAGCCAAGGGTCAAGGGGCTATGGCTACACCTTC. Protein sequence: CASQGSRGYGYTF.

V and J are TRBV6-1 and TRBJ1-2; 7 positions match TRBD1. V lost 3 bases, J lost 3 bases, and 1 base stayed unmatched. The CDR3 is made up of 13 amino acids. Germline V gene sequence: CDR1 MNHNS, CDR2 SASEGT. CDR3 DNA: TGTGCCAGCAGTGAGGGACAGCACTATGGCTACACCTTC. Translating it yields CASSEGQHYGYTF.

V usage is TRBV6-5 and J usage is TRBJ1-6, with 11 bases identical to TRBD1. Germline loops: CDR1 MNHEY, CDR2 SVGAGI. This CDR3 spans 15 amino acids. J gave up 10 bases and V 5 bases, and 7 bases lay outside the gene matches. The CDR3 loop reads CASSPGDRGRSPLHF. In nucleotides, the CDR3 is TGTGCCAGCAGTCCTGGGGACAGGGGGAGGTCACCCCTCCACTTT.

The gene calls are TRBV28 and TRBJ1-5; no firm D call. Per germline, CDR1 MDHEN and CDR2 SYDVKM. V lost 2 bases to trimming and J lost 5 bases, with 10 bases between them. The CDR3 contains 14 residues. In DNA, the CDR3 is TGTGCCAGCAGTTTAGGCCAGAAAGATCAGCCCCAGCATTTT. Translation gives CASSLGQKDQPQHF.

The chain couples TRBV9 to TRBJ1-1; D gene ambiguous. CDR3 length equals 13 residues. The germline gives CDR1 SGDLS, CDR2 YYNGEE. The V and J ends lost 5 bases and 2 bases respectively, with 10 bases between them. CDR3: CASSQTSNTEAFF. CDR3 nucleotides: TGTGCCAGCAGTCAAACATCCAACACTGAAGCTTTCTTT.

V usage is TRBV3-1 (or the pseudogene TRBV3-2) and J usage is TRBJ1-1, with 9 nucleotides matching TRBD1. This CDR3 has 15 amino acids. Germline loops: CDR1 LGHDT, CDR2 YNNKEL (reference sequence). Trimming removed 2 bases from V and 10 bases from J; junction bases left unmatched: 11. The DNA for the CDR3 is TGTGCCAGCAGCCAACCGGGACAGGGAGTTTTAGGAGCTTTCTTT. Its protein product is CASSQPGQGVLGAFF.

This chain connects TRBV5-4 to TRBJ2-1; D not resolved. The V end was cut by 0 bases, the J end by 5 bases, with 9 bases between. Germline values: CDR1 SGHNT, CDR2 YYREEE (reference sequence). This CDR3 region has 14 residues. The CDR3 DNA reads TGTGCCAGCAGCTTGGAACAGCTCAACAATGAGCAGTTCTTC. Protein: CASSLEQLNNEQFF.

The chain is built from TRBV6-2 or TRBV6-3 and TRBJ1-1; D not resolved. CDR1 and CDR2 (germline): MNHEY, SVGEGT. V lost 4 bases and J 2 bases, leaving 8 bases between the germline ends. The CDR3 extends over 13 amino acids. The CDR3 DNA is TGTGCCAGCAGTTTAGAATTCAACACTGAAGCTTTCTTT. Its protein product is CASSLEFNTEAFF.

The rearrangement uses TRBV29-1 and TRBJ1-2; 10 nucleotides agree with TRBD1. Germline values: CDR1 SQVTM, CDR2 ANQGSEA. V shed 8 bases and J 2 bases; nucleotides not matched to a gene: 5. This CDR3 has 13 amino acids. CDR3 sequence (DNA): TGCAGCCTTGGGACAGGGGAAAACTATGGCTACACCTTC. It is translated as CSLGTGENYGYTF. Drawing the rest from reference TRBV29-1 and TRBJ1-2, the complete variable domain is SAVISQKPSRDICQRGTSLTIQCQVDSQVTMMFWYRQQPGQSLTLIATANQGSEATYESGFVIDKFPISRPNLTFSTLTVSNMSPEDSSIYLCSLGTGENYGYTFGSGTRLTVV.

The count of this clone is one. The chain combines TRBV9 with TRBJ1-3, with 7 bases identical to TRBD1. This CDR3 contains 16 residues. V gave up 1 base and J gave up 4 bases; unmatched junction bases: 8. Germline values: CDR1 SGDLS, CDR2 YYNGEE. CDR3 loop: CASSVTDRRGGNTIYF. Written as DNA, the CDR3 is TGTGCCAGCAGCGTAACGGACAGGCGCGGAGGAAACACCATATATTTT.